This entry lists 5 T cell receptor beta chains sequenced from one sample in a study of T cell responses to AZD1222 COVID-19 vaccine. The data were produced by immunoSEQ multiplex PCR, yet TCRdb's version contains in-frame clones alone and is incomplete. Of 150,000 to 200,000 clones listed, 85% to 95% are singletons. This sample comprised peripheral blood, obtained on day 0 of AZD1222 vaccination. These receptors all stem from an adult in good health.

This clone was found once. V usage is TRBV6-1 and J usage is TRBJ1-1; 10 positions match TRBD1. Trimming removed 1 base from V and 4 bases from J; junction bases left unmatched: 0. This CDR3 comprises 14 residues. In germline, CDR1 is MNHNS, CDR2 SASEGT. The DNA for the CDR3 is TGTGCCAGCAGTGAAGGACAGGGGGCCACTGAAGCTTTCTTT. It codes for CASSEGQGATEAFF.

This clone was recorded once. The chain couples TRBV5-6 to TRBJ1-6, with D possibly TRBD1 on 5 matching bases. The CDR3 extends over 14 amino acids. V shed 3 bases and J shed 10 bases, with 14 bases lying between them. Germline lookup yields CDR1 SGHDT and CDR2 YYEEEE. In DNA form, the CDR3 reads TGTGCCAGCAGCTCAGGGTGGAGTAGCTCACCCCTCCACTTT. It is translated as CASSSGWSSSPLHF.

CDR3 residues: CASSPRRTEAFF. CDR3 coding DNA: TGTGCCAGCAGCCCCAGACGGACTGAAGCTTTCTTT. The chain recombines TRBV11-2 with TRBJ1-1; no clear D gene. CDR1 SGHAT and CDR2 FQNNGV come from the germline V gene. The CDR3 totals 12 residues. Trimming cost V 5 bases and J 5 bases, with 9 bases left between them.

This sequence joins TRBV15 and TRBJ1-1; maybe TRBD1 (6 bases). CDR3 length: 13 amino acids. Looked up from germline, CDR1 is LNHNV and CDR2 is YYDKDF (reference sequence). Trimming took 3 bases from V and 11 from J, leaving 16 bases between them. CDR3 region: CATSRPNRETAFF. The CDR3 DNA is TGTGCCACCAGCAGGCCAAACAGGGAGACGGCTTTCTTT. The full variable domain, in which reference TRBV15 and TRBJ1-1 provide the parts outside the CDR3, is DAMVIQNPRYQVTQFGKPVTLSCSQTLNHNVMYWYQQKSSQAPKLLFHYYDKDFNNEADTPDNFQSRRPNTSFCFLDIRSPGLGDTAMYLCATSRPNRETAFFGQGTRLTVV.

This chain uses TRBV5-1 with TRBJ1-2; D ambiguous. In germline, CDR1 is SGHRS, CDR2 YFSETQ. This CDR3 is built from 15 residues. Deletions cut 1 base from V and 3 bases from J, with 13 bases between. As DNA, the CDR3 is TGCGCCAGCAGCTTGATTGCGGGAGAGGACTATGGCTACACCTTC. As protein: CASSLIAGEDYGYTF.